The source of this T cell receptor (beta chain) is a study of shared clonotypes between healthy human individuals. Assay execution proceeded at the deep level. For sorted subsets, about 200 ng DNA per replicate equaled around 30,000 T cell genomes. TCRdb keeps only in-frame clones here, not all; method: immunoSEQ multiplex PCR. The data contain 2 million or so clones, over 85% of them singletons. Terminally differentiated effector memory CD45RA+ cells were excluded by CCR7 positive selection of CD45RO-negative cells. This CDR3 is built from 15 residues. Trimming shortened V by 5 bases and J by 3 bases, and 16 bases separated the two germline ends. Germline V gene data show CDR1 as PRHDT and CDR2 as FYEKMQ (reference sequence).

Sequenced sample: naive CD8+ T cells sorted from blood. This receptor was obtained from a man aged 18 to 30 in good health. The chain has TRBV13 and TRBJ2-5; D is perhaps TRBD1 or TRBD2 (5 bases each). Here the CDR3 DNA reads TGTGCCAGCAGCCCACTAGGATCCAGGGAAGAGACCCAGTACTTC. Encoded protein: CASSPLGSREETQYF.